The rows below give T cell receptor beta chains drawn from one sample of a study of control samples from healthy donors and cancer patients. The repertoire was sequenced with immunoSEQ multiplex PCR; TCRdb's copy has only in-frame clones and lacks some. The data hold over 150,000 clones, with 85% to 90% observed a single time. The sequenced sample was blood. Receptors were obtained from a woman in her 50s in good health. Both conserved end residues are part of each CDR3. Each record gives: CDR3 protein, CDR3 length, V gene.

cdr3_aa: CASRDRGGSNQPQHF
cdr3_length: 15
v_call: TRBV19

cdr3_aa: CASSYQGVWTGELFF
cdr3_length: 15
v_call: TRBV27

cdr3_aa: CASSQGRDRGRDTQYF
cdr3_length: 16
v_call: TRBV4-1

cdr3_aa: CASRPGRDQPQHF
cdr3_length: 13
v_call: TRBV6-6

cdr3_aa: CASGTGVGEQFF
cdr3_length: 12
v_call: TRBV7-3

cdr3_aa: CAHGPRTSSYEQYF
cdr3_length: 14
v_call: TRBV28

cdr3_aa: CASGPGVSNQPQHF
cdr3_length: 14
v_call: TRBV9

cdr3_aa: CASSLDRADSYEQYF
cdr3_length: 15
v_call: TRBV5-1

cdr3_aa: CASSLDGPYNEQFF
cdr3_length: 14
v_call: TRBV5-1

cdr3_aa: CASDDIDRSNQPQHF
cdr3_length: 15
v_call: TRBV27

cdr3_aa: CASSVRDRDYGYTF
cdr3_length: 14
v_call: TRBV4-1

cdr3_aa: CASSLAGNYGYTF
cdr3_length: 13
v_call: TRBV5-4

cdr3_aa: CASSLLSDTNTGELFF
cdr3_length: 16
v_call: TRBV7-6

cdr3_aa: CASSLKGASTDTQYF
cdr3_length: 15
v_call: TRBV27

cdr3_aa: CASSLLAGDEGEQYF
cdr3_length: 15
v_call: TRBV2

cdr3_aa: CASSLPFGGSSSNQPQHF
cdr3_length: 18
v_call: TRBV28

cdr3_aa: CAWSVEDEAFF
cdr3_length: 11
v_call: TRBV30

cdr3_aa: CASSYPSAYEQYF
cdr3_length: 13
v_call: TRBV6-2/TRBV6-3

cdr3_aa: CASSQDPGQANSPLHF
cdr3_length: 16
v_call: TRBV4-2

cdr3_aa: CASSSDSNYNSPLHF
cdr3_length: 15
v_call: TRBV7-9

cdr3_aa: CASIRWPGGTTYEQYF
cdr3_length: 16
v_call: TRBV19

cdr3_aa: CASSLRQPVNEQFF
cdr3_length: 14
v_call: TRBV18

cdr3_aa: CASSPRVTYGYTF
cdr3_length: 13
v_call: TRBV3-1/TRBV3-2

cdr3_aa: CASSSKWAKNTEAFF
cdr3_length: 15
v_call: TRBV7-2

cdr3_aa: CASSSPGSYNSPLHF
cdr3_length: 15
v_call: TRBV7-2

cdr3_aa: CASSEQGLGRGTGELFF
cdr3_length: 17
v_call: TRBV9

cdr3_aa: CASSQAGGRSGNTIYF
cdr3_length: 16
v_call: TRBV4-3

cdr3_aa: CASAKTTGGESYNSPLHF
cdr3_length: 18
v_call: TRBV5-1

cdr3_aa: CASRRSEGYTF
cdr3_length: 11
v_call: TRBV12-3/TRBV12-4

cdr3_aa: CASSSSIGRSSYEQYF
cdr3_length: 16
v_call: TRBV5-4

cdr3_aa: CASSLSSGGRETQYF
cdr3_length: 15
v_call: TRBV5-1

cdr3_aa: CASSSNQGAYSGNTIYF
cdr3_length: 17
v_call: TRBV18

cdr3_aa: CASSGVGAWGESSYEQYF
cdr3_length: 18
v_call: TRBV19

cdr3_aa: CASSVDMGQGGGYTF
cdr3_length: 15
v_call: TRBV9